This TCR beta chain was captured in a study of T cell changes during pregnancy in multiple sclerosis. The CDR3 is 14 residues long. The germline V gene has CDR1 SGHRS and CDR2 YFSETQ. Trimming removed 1 base from V and 5 bases from J, with 10 bases in between. TCRdb's table, derived via immunoSEQ multiplex PCR, lists solely in-frame clones and lacks some. The profile covers about 87,000 clones, with approximately 92% appearing a single time and around 1.4% taken by the ten largest. The sequencing used peripheral blood, collected in the third trimester of pregnancy. The chain is built from TRBV5-1 and TRBJ2-1; D is possibly TRBD2 (6 bases). The TCR sequence derives from a female donor in good health, enrolled as a control in a pregnancy study. The CDR3 nucleotides read TGCGCCAGCAGCTTGTCCGCGGGGAACAATGAGCAGTTCTTC. Protein: CASSLSAGNNEQFF.